This passage covers 18 T cell receptor beta chains from one sample sequenced in a study of CD4 and CD8 cells across lung adenocarcinoma regions. TCRdb redid the calling of the PCR reads with MiXCR, one entry per CDR3 protein. The sample lists under 20,000 distinct CDR3 sequences, about 53% seen once, with approximately 34% in the top ten. The sample was CD8+ T cells from the margin of a lung tumor. The receptors stem from a male donor with lung adenocarcinoma. The CD4 and CD8 labels of this study may be unreliable.

The V call is TRBV6-5, the J call TRBJ2-5, with D maybe TRBD1 (6 bases). The assigned J gene may be wrong: the sequence end matches TRBJ2-7 better. The germline V gene encodes CDR1 MNHEY and CDR2 SVGAGI. The CDR3 contains 14 residues. The CDR3 protein is CASSYYRAPYEQYF. The DNA of the CDR3 is TGTGCCAGCAGTTACTACAGGGCCCCGTACGAGCAGTACTTC.

As for this clonotype: The CDR3 carries no conserved terminal phenylalanine or tryptophan, so it likely arises from a read error. No DNA is shown, since the ends of the CDR3 on it are uncertain; the CDR3 is the one TCRdb lists. This chain joins TRBV27 and TRBJ2-3. Germline CDR1 is MNHEY and CDR2 is SMNVEV (reference sequence). A total of 10 residues make up the CDR3, ends included. CDR3 in amino acids: CASTRPSSSS.

J is TRBJ2-1 and V is TRBV27; TRBD2 aligns across 8 bases. CDR3 length: 15 residues. The V segment lost 6 bases and the J segment 6 bases; nucleotides outside the gene matches: 10. In germline, CDR1 is MNHEY, CDR2 SMNVEV (reference sequence). The CDR3 bases are TGTGCCAGCAGGAGCCCCGAGCGGGAGTTCAATGAGCAGTTCTTC. It translates to CASRSPEREFNEQFF.

At least ten counts were recorded for this clonotype. Given a much more abundant clone one base away, this may be a read error. The rearrangement joins TRBV27 to TRBJ2-1; D not certain. The CDR3 has 12 amino acids. Germline CDR1 reads MNHEY; CDR2 reads SMNVEV (reference sequence). Trimming took off 7 bases at V and 10 bases at J, with 14 bases between the two ends. CDR3 in DNA: TGTGCCAGCAAAGGTACAACCTACGAGCAGTTCTTC. Translated: CASKGTTYEQFF.

In its sample, this clonotype was seen once. The chain employs TRBV7-2 and TRBJ2-5, with D possibly TRBD2 on 6 matching bases. There are 14 residues in the CDR3. V lost 6 bases and J lost 2, with 13 bases in between. Germline CDR1 SGHTA, CDR2 FQGNSA. The CDR3 sequence is CASREGYLQETQYF. The CDR3 DNA sequence: TGTGCCAGCAGGGAGGGGTACCTTCAAGAGACCCAGTACTTC.

By proportion, this clonotype is medium-sized. This sequence joins TRBV6-1 and TRBJ1-4; no definite D call. V was clipped by 3 bases and J by 2 bases, with 16 bases between them. Germline CDR1 reads MNHNS; CDR2 reads SASEGT. The CDR3 runs 17 residues. The CDR3 region is CASSDRLGRVTNEKLFF. CDR3 nucleotides: TGTGCCAGCAGTGATCGTTTAGGGCGCGTCACTAATGAAAAACTGTTTTTT.

The V gene is TRBV27, the J gene TRBJ2-3, with a tentative D call TRBD1 (6 bases). CDR1 MNHEY and CDR2 SMNVEV come from the germline V gene (reference sequence). Trimming took off 0 bases at V and 4 bases at J, with 14 bases between the two ends. The CDR3 spans 16 residues. Written as DNA, the CDR3 is TGTGCCAGCAGTTTATCGATTGGAAGGGGGTCAGATACGCAGTATTTT. Its protein product is CASSLSIGRGSDTQYF.

In its sample, this clonotype was seen many times. CDR3 protein: CASSLVRSGAYEQYF. In DNA form, the CDR3 reads TGTGCCAGCAGCTTAGTACGATCCGGGGCCTACGAGCAGTACTTC. This chain links TRBV7-8 with TRBJ2-7; perhaps TRBD2 as D (5 bases). This CDR3 comprises 15 residues. CDR1 is SGHVS, CDR2 FQNEAQ, per germline. V dropped 1 base and J dropped 2 bases, with 12 bases sitting between them.

The V gene is TRBV6-4, the J gene TRBJ2-5, with D possibly matching TRBD2 (6 bases). Trimming cost V 3 bases and J 5 bases, with 13 bases left between them. In germline, CDR1 is MRHNA, CDR2 SNTAGT. The CDR3 is made up of 14 amino acids. CDR3 amino acids: CASSEGVGSETQYF. For the CDR3, the DNA is TGTGCCAGCAGTGAGGGGGTCGGGAGTGAGACCCAGTACTTC.

In its sample, this clonotype was seen many times. The chain carries TRBV6-5 and TRBJ1-1; TRBD1 matches 10 bases. The CDR3 consists of 14 residues. V gave up 0 bases and J gave up 6 bases; unmatched junction bases: 1. CDR1 is MNHEY and CDR2 is SVGAGI in the germline V gene. The CDR3 loop is CASSYSGQGAEAFF. The DNA for the CDR3 is TGTGCCAGCAGTTACTCTGGACAGGGGGCTGAAGCTTTCTTT.

This clonotype has a handful of counts. This chain links TRBV10-2 with TRBJ1-2, with 7 bases that match TRBD1. Germline assignment: CDR1 WSHSY and CDR2 SAAADI. V lost 5 bases and J lost 6; bases outside the gene matches: 3. This CDR3 is built from 12 residues. The CDR3 DNA sequence: TGCGCCAGCAGTAGACAGGGTGATGGCTACACCTTC. Amino acid sequence: CASSRQGDGYTF.

This clonotype is termed medium-sized. This rearrangement joins TRBV6-5 to TRBJ2-3; a weak D match, TRBD1 (5 bases). CDR1 and CDR2 from the germline V gene are MNHEY and SVGAGI. The CDR3 loop spans 16 amino acids. Trimming removed 3 bases at V and 5 bases at J, with 18 bases between. Here the CDR3 reads CASSYLPGKFGDTQYF. CDR3 coding DNA: TGTGCCAGCAGTTATCTTCCAGGGAAATTCGGAGATACGCAGTATTTT.

This clonotype is labeled as medium-sized. V gene TRBV6-6 combines with J gene TRBJ2-1; TRBD2 matches 8 bases. The V segment lost 0 bases and the J segment 8 bases; nucleotides outside the gene matches: 15. The CDR3 contains 18 residues. Germline lookup yields CDR1 MNHNY and CDR2 SVGAGI (reference sequence). As DNA, the CDR3 is TGTGCCAGCAGTTACTCGAGGCATCGGGAGGGCACTCGGGATGAGCAGTTCTTC. Encoded protein: CASSYSRHREGTRDEQFF.

This clonotype is medium-sized in the sample. V gene TRBV6-6 combines with J gene TRBJ2-3; 10 nucleotides align to TRBD2. Germline loops: CDR1 MNHNY, CDR2 SVGAGI (reference sequence). This CDR3 region has 14 residues. After removal of 6 bases from V and 3 bases from J, the junction contained 3 bases not matched to a gene. CDR3 sequence reads: CASSNSGRTDTQYF. DNA for the CDR3: TGTGCCAGCAGCAATAGCGGGAGGACAGATACGCAGTATTTT.

This clonotype was observed a few times. V gene TRBV12-3 or TRBV12-4 combines with J gene TRBJ1-1; the D is unclear. The CDR3 sequence is 14 residues long. V gave up 0 bases and J gave up 4 bases, with 9 bases separating them. CDR3 sequence (DNA): TGTGCCAGCAGTTTAGCCTCAGGCGTCACTGAAGCTTTCTTT. Its protein is CASSLASGVTEAFF.

The genes are TRBV6-1 and TRBJ2-7, with D perhaps TRBD1 or TRBD2 (5 bases each). V gave up 6 bases and J gave up 0 bases, with 15 bases separating them. CDR1 and CDR2 from the germline V gene are MNHNS and SASEGT. This CDR3 contains 15 residues. This CDR3 reads CASREDGASSYEQYF. In DNA, the CDR3 is TGTGCCAGCAGGGAGGATGGGGCCAGCTCCTACGAGCAGTACTTC.

The rearrangement links TRBV27 to TRBJ2-1; D is unclear. Germline V gene data show CDR1 as MNHEY and CDR2 as SMNVEV (reference sequence). Between the trimmed V and J ends, which lost 5 bases and 4 bases, there was a span of 9 bases. The CDR3 spans 13 residues. The CDR3 DNA sequence: TGTGCCAGCAGTGCTACTGAGTACAATGAGCAGTTCTTC. The encoded protein is CASSATEYNEQFF.

This clonotype was detected many times. The rearrangement links TRBV4-2 to TRBJ2-3; 8 bases line up with TRBD2. The ends lost 3 bases at V and 0 bases at J; junction bases unmatched: 2. Germline V gene sequence: CDR1 LGHNA, CDR2 YNFKEQ. The CDR3 runs to 15 residues. The CDR3: CASSQTSVSTDTQYF. DNA of the CDR3: TGTGCCAGCAGCCAGACTAGCGTCAGCACAGATACGCAGTATTTT.